The 30 T cell receptor beta chains reported below all come from one sample, sequenced in a study of cytomegalovirus exposure and HLA in healthy donors. PCR was performed using 60 Vbeta and 13 Jbeta primers. Profiling relied on immunoSEQ multiplex PCR, and the TCRdb table lists in-frame clones only, not all of them. The sample has approximately 130,000 clones. Sequenced sample: PBMCs. The source of these receptors is an older woman in good health and CMV-seronegative.

The CDR3 nucleotides are TGTGCCAGCAGCCCTGGACAGAACTATGGCTACACCTTC. This codes for CASSPGQNYGYTF. This chain connects TRBV28 to TRBJ1-2; tentative D call: TRBD1 (6 bases). This CDR3 contains 13 residues. V shed 6 bases and J shed 2 bases, with 10 bases lying between them. CDR1 and CDR2 from the germline V gene are MDHEN and SYDVKM.

The rearrangement uses TRBV27 and TRBJ2-3; 10 nucleotides line up with TRBD2. CDR1 and CDR2 from the germline V gene are MNHEY and SMNVEV (reference sequence). V shed 5 bases, J shed 4 bases, and the junction held 15 bases outside the gene matches. CDR3 length: 18 residues. The CDR3 spells CASSPPPLAGEFPDTQYF. The CDR3 nucleotides read TGTGCCAGCAGTCCCCCCCCGCTAGCGGGAGAATTTCCAGATACGCAGTATTTT.

The chain carries TRBV7-9 and TRBJ2-5; TRBD1 matches at 7 bases. The CDR3 has 14 residues. V dropped 5 bases and J dropped 4; count of bases not matched to a gene: 7. Germline V gene data show CDR1 as SEHNR and CDR2 as FQNEAQ (reference sequence). This CDR3 reads CASSRDRGRETQYF. CDR3 DNA: TGTGCCAGCAGCCGGGACAGAGGCCGAGAGACCCAGTACTTC.

This chain links TRBV5-1 with TRBJ1-2; 10 bases agree with TRBD1. The germline V gene encodes CDR1 SGHRS and CDR2 YFSETQ. This CDR3 has 16 residues. V lost 0 bases, J lost 4 bases, and 6 bases stayed unmatched. CDR3 coding DNA: TGCGCCAGCAGCTTGGCCGACAGGGGGCTTGCCTATGGCTACACCTTC. It encodes CASSLADRGLAYGYTF.

The chain links TRBV6-6 to TRBJ2-3, with a possible D match to TRBD1 (6 bases). The V and J ends lost 5 bases and 0 bases respectively, with 9 bases between them. Looked up from germline, CDR1 is MNHNY and CDR2 is SVGAGI (reference sequence). The CDR3 has 14 amino acids. The CDR3 here is CASSRTVSTDTQYF. As DNA, the CDR3 is TGTGCCAGCAGTCGGACAGTGAGCACAGATACGCAGTATTTT.

The chain combines TRBV5-4 with TRBJ1-1; TRBD1 agrees at 7 bases. CDR1 SGHNT and CDR2 YYREEE come from the germline V gene (reference sequence). The CDR3 has 15 residues. V was clipped by 1 base and J by 5 bases; unmatched bases: 8. Here the CDR3 reads CASSLTHRGDTEAFF. The CDR3 DNA follows: TGTGCCAGCAGCTTGACGCACAGGGGCGATACTGAAGCTTTCTTT. Complete variable domain (other parts from reference TRBV5-4 and TRBJ1-1): ETGVTQSPTHLIKTRGQQVTLRCSSQSGHNTVSWYQQALGQGPQFIFQYYREEENGRGNFPPRFSGLQFPNYSSELNVNALELDDSALYLCASSLTHRGDTEAFFGQGTRLTVV.

The V gene is TRBV4-1, the J gene TRBJ1-3; tentative D call: TRBD1 (5 bases). CDR1 and CDR2 (germline): MGHRA, YSYEKL. V lost 3 bases and J 5 bases, leaving 14 bases between the germline ends. The CDR3 is 15 amino acids. In DNA, the CDR3 is TGCGCCAGCAGCCAGGTGGGGCAGGTGAGAAACACCATATATTTT. Amino acids: CASSQVGQVRNTIYF.

The chain combines TRBV4-1 with TRBJ2-5; D unresolved. The CDR3 consists of 13 residues. Per germline, CDR1 MGHRA and CDR2 YSYEKL. V lost 1 base, J lost 4 bases, and 7 bases lay in between. The CDR3 DNA follows: TGCGCCAGCAGCCAAGTCCTACTAGAGACCCAGTACTTC. This translates into CASSQVLLETQYF.

The chain recombines TRBV18 with TRBJ1-4; 9 bases agree with TRBD1. Germline V gene sequence: CDR1 KGHSH, CDR2 LQKENI. The junction had 6 bases not matched to a gene; V was cut back by 4 bases and J by 6 bases. The CDR3 spans 15 residues. For the CDR3, the DNA is TGTGCCAGCTCACGAGGACAGGGGAGGGATGAAAAACTGTTTTTT. Residues: CASSRGQGRDEKLFF.

CDR3 sequence: CASSIYRKNTEAFF. The CDR3 DNA reads TGTGCCAGTAGTATCTACAGGAAGAACACTGAAGCTTTCTTT. The chain recombines TRBV19 with TRBJ1-1, with D perhaps matching TRBD1 (5 bases). Germline CDR1 is LNHDA and CDR2 is SQIVND (reference sequence). There are 14 residues in the CDR3. Trimming cost V 3 bases and J 1 base, with 9 bases left between them. Full variable domain (outside the CDR3, taken from reference TRBV19 and TRBJ1-1): DGGITQSPKYLFRKEGQNVTLSCEQNLNHDAMYWYRQDPGQGLRLIYYSQIVNDFQKGDIAEGYSVSREKKESFPLTVTSAQKNPTAFYLCASSIYRKNTEAFFGQGTRLTVV.

V and J are TRBV5-6 and TRBJ1-1; D might be TRBD1 (6 bases). The CDR3 is 16 amino acids. CDR1 and CDR2 (germline): SGHDT, YYEEEE. Trimming removed 4 bases from V and 10 bases from J, with 26 bases in between. The CDR3, as DNA: TGTGCCAGCAGCGGGGATCGGGGCAGGGGCTTACCTGGAGCTTTCTTT. Translation: CASSGDRGRGLPGAFF. Full variable domain (outside the CDR3, taken from reference TRBV5-6 and TRBJ1-1): DAGVTQSPTHLIKTRGQQVTLRCSPKSGHDTVSWYQQALGQGPQFIFQYYEEEERQRGNFPDRFSGHQFPNYSSELNVNALLLGDSALYLCASSGDRGRGLPGAFFGQGTRLTVV.

V and J are TRBV7-9 and TRBJ2-3; 14 nucleotides line up with TRBD2. CDR1 is SEHNR, CDR2 FQNEAQ, per germline (reference sequence). V shed 4 bases and J 5 bases; nucleotides not matched to a gene: 8. The CDR3 length is 17 residues. CDR3 sequence reads: CASSSRLAGGRVDTQYF. The CDR3 region has the DNA TGTGCCAGCAGCTCAAGACTAGCGGGGGGGCGGGTAGATACGCAGTATTTT.

The chain couples TRBV9 to TRBJ2-7, with 7 bases identical to TRBD1. V lost 0 bases and J lost 1; bases outside the gene matches: 4. There are 15 residues in the CDR3. Germline CDR1 is SGDLS and CDR2 is YYNGEE. The CDR3, as DNA: TGTGCCAGCAGCGTAGCTCCAGGGGGATCCTACGAGCAGTACTTC. Protein sequence: CASSVAPGGSYEQYF.

This chain uses TRBV5-1 with TRBJ2-5, with 11 bases lining up with TRBD1. The CDR3 loop spans 14 amino acids. Germline V gene data show CDR1 as SGHRS and CDR2 as YFSETQ. The J segment lost 4 bases and the V segment lost 3 bases, leaving 2 bases of the junction unmatched. This CDR3 is CASSSGTGGETQYF. In nucleotides, the CDR3 is TGCGCCAGCAGCTCTGGGACAGGGGGAGAGACCCAGTACTTC. Complete variable domain (other parts from reference TRBV5-1 and TRBJ2-5): KAGVTQTPRYLIKTRGQQVTLSCSPISGHRSVSWYQQTPGQGLQFLFEYFSETQRNKGNFPGRFSGRQFSNSRSEMNVSTLELGDSALYLCASSSGTGGETQYFGPGTRLLVL.

The chain carries TRBV5-1 and TRBJ2-5; 8 positions match TRBD2. V gave up 4 bases and J gave up 5 bases; unmatched junction bases: 10. The CDR3 extends over 15 amino acids. Germline V gives CDR1 SGHRS, CDR2 YFSETQ. This CDR3 is CASSQTRGGYETQYF. The CDR3 nucleotides read TGCGCCAGCAGCCAGACCCGGGGGGGGTATGAGACCCAGTACTTC. Complete variable domain (other parts from reference TRBV5-1 and TRBJ2-5): KAGVTQTPRYLIKTRGQQVTLSCSPISGHRSVSWYQQTPGQGLQFLFEYFSETQRNKGNFPGRFSGRQFSNSRSEMNVSTLELGDSALYLCASSQTRGGYETQYFGPGTRLLVL.

The rearrangement links TRBV28 to TRBJ1-5; possible D gene TRBD1, 6 bases. V lost 4 bases and J 3 bases, leaving 7 bases between the germline ends. CDR1 is MDHEN, CDR2 SYDVKM, per germline. CDR3 length equals 13 residues. The CDR3 coding sequence is TGTGCCAGCAGTTCAGGGGACAATCAGCCCCAGCATTTT. Residues: CASSSGDNQPQHF.

This chain connects TRBV28 to TRBJ2-1; 7 bases are a match to TRBD2. Trimming removed 5 bases from V and 6 bases from J; junction bases left unmatched: 10. CDR3 length: 15 residues. Germline CDR1 is MDHEN and CDR2 is SYDVKM. DNA for the CDR3: TGTGCCAGCAGTCGGATACTAGGGGAGGGCAATGAGCAGTTCTTC. It is translated as CASSRILGEGNEQFF.

This chain links TRBV5-1 with TRBJ1-4, with 7 bases matching TRBD1. The germline gives CDR1 SGHRS, CDR2 YFSETQ. The J segment lost 0 bases and the V segment lost 0 bases, leaving 2 bases of the junction unmatched. The CDR3 spans 16 residues. DNA for the CDR3: TGCGCCAGCAGCTTGGGACAGGGATCAACTAATGAAAAACTGTTTTTT. Translating it yields CASSLGQGSTNEKLFF. The whole variable domain, remainder taken from reference TRBV5-1 and TRBJ1-4, is KAGVTQTPRYLIKTRGQQVTLSCSPISGHRSVSWYQQTPGQGLQFLFEYFSETQRNKGNFPGRFSGRQFSNSRSEMNVSTLELGDSALYLCASSLGQGSTNEKLFFGSGTQLSVL.

This chain uses TRBV4-1 with TRBJ2-1, with 16 positions matching TRBD2. The germline V gene has CDR1 MGHRA and CDR2 YSYEKL. The CDR3 length is 20 residues. The V gene end was trimmed by 1 base and the J gene end by 0 bases; junction bases not matched to a gene: 6. CDR3: CASSQGQGLAGGSSYNEQFF. The CDR3 nucleotides are TGCGCCAGCAGCCAAGGTCAGGGACTAGCGGGGGGGAGCTCCTACAATGAGCAGTTCTTC.

The gene calls are TRBV5-1 and TRBJ2-7; 7 positions match TRBD1. Germline V CDR1 and CDR2: SGHRS, YFSETQ. Trimming cost V 5 bases and J 2 bases; bases outside gene matches: 10. The CDR3 has 15 amino acids. For the CDR3, the DNA is TGCGCCAGCAGAATATCACAGGGGTCTGCCTACGAGCAGTACTTC. This gives the protein CASRISQGSAYEQYF.

The chain has TRBV28 and TRBJ1-1; D might be TRBD1 (5 bases). The CDR3 is 13 amino acids. Trimming left V 2 bases short and J 10 bases short, with 14 bases between. Per the germline V gene, CDR1 is MDHEN and CDR2 is SYDVKM. CDR3 bases: TGTGCCAGCAGTTTAACCCAGGGATGGGGAGCTTTCTTT. Translating gives CASSLTQGWGAFF.

J is TRBJ1-6 and V is TRBV10-3; 8 bases map to TRBD1. Germline assignment: CDR1 ENHRY and CDR2 SYGVKD. J was trimmed by 10 bases and V by 4 bases; bases with no gene match: 12. The CDR3 is 16 amino acids. This CDR3 is CAISGQGNIGGSPLHF. CDR3 nucleotide sequence: TGTGCCATCAGTGGACAGGGGAATATCGGGGGGTCACCCCTCCACTTT.

The chain has TRBV7-8 and TRBJ2-7; D gene ambiguous. Per germline, CDR1 SGHVS and CDR2 FQNEAQ. The CDR3 loop spans 14 amino acids. The V and J ends lost 4 bases and 0 bases respectively, with 10 bases between them. The CDR3 bases are TGTGCCAGCAGCTCTTTACCTACCTCCTACGAGCAGTACTTC. This sequence encodes CASSSLPTSYEQYF.

Comments on this clone: Other DNA variants within this sample encode the same CDR3. V usage is TRBV5-1 and J usage is TRBJ2-7; 10 nucleotides match TRBD1. V trimming: 5 bases; J trimming: 2 bases; junction bases outside the gene matches: 4. This CDR3 is 14 amino acids long. Germline CDR1 is SGHRS and CDR2 is YFSETQ. The CDR3 is CASRPGTGAYEQYF. The CDR3 DNA sequence: TGCGCCAGCAGGCCCGGGACAGGGGCCTACGAGCAGTACTTC.

V is TRBV2 and J is TRBJ2-7; D may be TRBD2 (6 bases). The V end was cut by 0 bases, the J end by 12 bases, with 18 bases between. The CDR3 has 14 residues. Germline V gene sequence: CDR1 SNHLY, CDR2 FYNNEI. The CDR3 DNA is TGTGCCAGCAGTGAAGCGGGGAGGTCCCCCAAAAGGTACTTC. It translates to CASSEAGRSPKRYF.

The chain is built from TRBV9 and TRBJ1-1; no clear D gene. Germline CDR1 SGDLS, CDR2 YYNGEE. The V end lost 5 bases, the J end lost 5 bases, and 16 bases lay between the germline ends. This CDR3 spans 14 amino acids. The CDR3 sequence: CASSPDPRRTEAFF. CDR3 sequence (DNA): TGTGCCAGCAGTCCCGATCCCCGGAGGACTGAAGCTTTCTTT. The whole variable domain, remainder taken from reference TRBV9 and TRBJ1-1, is DSGVTQTPKHLITATGQRVTLRCSPRSGDLSVYWYQQSLDQGLQFLIQYYNGEERAKGNILERFSAQQFPDLHSELNLSSLELGDSALYFCASSPDPRRTEAFFGQGTRLTVV.

This chain links TRBV7-9 with TRBJ1-4, with TRBD1 as a possible D gene (6 bases). The CDR3 length is 13 residues. V lost 4 bases and J 8 bases, leaving 11 bases between the germline ends. Germline CDR1 reads SEHNR; CDR2 reads FQNEAQ (reference sequence). CDR3 in amino acids: CASSSPDREKLFF. The CDR3 DNA reads TGTGCCAGCAGCTCACCAGACAGGGAAAAACTGTTTTTT. Based on the CDR3 plus reference TRBV7-9 and TRBJ1-4, the full variable domain is DTGVSQNPRHKITKRGQNVTFRCDPISEHNRLYWYRQTLGQGPEFLTYFQNEAQLEKSRLLSDRFSAERPKGSFSTLEIQRTEQGDSAMYLCASSSPDREKLFFGSGTQLSVL.

The chain carries TRBV6-1 and TRBJ2-3, with 7 bases that match TRBD1. The germline V gene encodes CDR1 MNHNS and CDR2 SASEGT. V shed 6 bases, J shed 2 bases, and the junction held 8 bases outside the gene matches. The CDR3 has 15 residues. CDR3 sequence: CASRADRVSTDTQYF. For the CDR3, the DNA is TGTGCCAGCAGGGCCGACAGGGTTTCCACAGATACGCAGTATTTT.

Note on this clone: At one end the junction does not follow the germline gene, possibly because of a read error. The gene calls are TRBV4-2 and TRBJ1-2; D is ambiguous. The CDR3 totals 12 residues. Per the germline V gene, CDR1 is LGHNA and CDR2 is YNFKEQ. For the CDR3, the DNA is TGTGCCAGCAGCCAGGCCTTCAGCGGCGATTACTTC. It translates to CASSQAFSGDYF.

This rearrangement joins TRBV2 to TRBJ1-6; 10 bases match TRBD1. The germline gives CDR1 SNHLY, CDR2 FYNNEI. Germline trimming cut 0 bases from V and 10 bases from J; bases unmatched to any gene: 12. The CDR3 runs to 18 residues. The CDR3 bases are TGTGCCAGCAGTGAAGCCTGGGACAGGGGCGGTATTTGGTCACCCCTCCACTTT. Encoded protein: CASSEAWDRGGIWSPLHF.